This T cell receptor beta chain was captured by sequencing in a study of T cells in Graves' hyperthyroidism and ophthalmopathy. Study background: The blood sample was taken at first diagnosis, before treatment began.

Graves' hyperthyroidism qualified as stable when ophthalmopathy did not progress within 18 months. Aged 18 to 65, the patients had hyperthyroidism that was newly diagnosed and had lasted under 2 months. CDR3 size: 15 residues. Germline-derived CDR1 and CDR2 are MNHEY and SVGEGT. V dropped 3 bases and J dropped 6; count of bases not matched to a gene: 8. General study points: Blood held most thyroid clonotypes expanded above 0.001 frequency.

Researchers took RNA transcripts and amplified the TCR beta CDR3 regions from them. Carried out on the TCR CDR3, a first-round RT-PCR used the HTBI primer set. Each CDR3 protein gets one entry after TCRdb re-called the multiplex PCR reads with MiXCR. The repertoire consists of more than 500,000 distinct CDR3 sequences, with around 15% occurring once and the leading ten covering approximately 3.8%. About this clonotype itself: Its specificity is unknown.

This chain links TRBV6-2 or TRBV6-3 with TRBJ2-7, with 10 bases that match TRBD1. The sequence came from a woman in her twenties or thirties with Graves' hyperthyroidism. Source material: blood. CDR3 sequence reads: CASSYRGDRGGEQYF. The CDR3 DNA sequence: TGTGCCAGCAGTTATAGGGGGGACAGGGGAGGCGAGCAGTACTTC.